The 20 T cell receptor beta chains reported below all come from one sample, sequenced in a study of blood T cell repertoires in COVID-19 (TCRdb year 2020). The library was made by the immunoSEQ multiplex PCR assay. Imported from immuneACCESS, the table was reduced by TCRdb to in-frame sequences with V and J called. These copies leave out some clones; in studies compared against another copy, an unresolved V gene accounts for under half, and the cause of the remainder is not known. For this sample there are approximately 400,000 clones; roughly four fifths appear just once. Jointly, the top ten make up approximately 4.7% of the sample. The material sequenced was PBMCs or T cells enriched from blood (not recorded which). Receptors were obtained from a woman aged 50 to 60 who had recovered from COVID-19.

The V call is TRBV20-1, the J call TRBJ1-5; the D gene is possibly TRBD1 (5 bases). V lost 3 bases and J lost 7, with 19 bases in between. Germline loops: CDR1 DFQATT, CDR2 SNEGSKA (reference sequence). CDR3 length equals 15 residues. The CDR3 DNA sequence: TGCAGTGCTAGTACCTCGGTAGGGGTGGACCAGCCCCAGCATTTT. Protein: CSASTSVGVDQPQHF.

This clone has a handful of counts. The V and J genes are TRBV3-1 (or the pseudogene TRBV3-2) and TRBJ1-2; a possible D gene is TRBD1 (6 bases). V lost 0 bases and J 7 bases, leaving 12 bases between the germline ends. This CDR3 is 14 amino acids long. Germline CDR1 reads LGHDT; CDR2 reads YNNKEL (reference sequence). The CDR3 is CASSQDGGRGGYTF. In DNA, the CDR3 is TGTGCCAGCAGCCAAGACGGGGGGCGGGGTGGCTACACCTTC.

This clone was seen just once. CDR3 amino acids: CASSLTGTGAETQYF. CDR3 bases: TGCGCCAGCAGCTTAACCGGGACAGGGGCAGAGACCCAGTACTTC. This chain connects TRBV5-1 to TRBJ2-5; 10 nucleotides match TRBD1. Losses at the gene ends were 2 bases for V and 4 bases for J; bases not matched to a gene: 5. This CDR3 spans 15 amino acids. The germline V gene has CDR1 SGHRS and CDR2 YFSETQ.

The chain is built from TRBV21-1 and TRBJ1-1. TRBV21-1 is shown as a pseudogene. CDR3 size: 17 residues. CDR3 amino acids: CASSKGGAVGRCTEAFF. The CDR3 DNA follows: TGTGCCAGCAGCAAGGGAGGGGCCGTTGGGCGTTGCACTGAAGCTTTCTTT.

DNA for the CDR3: TGTGCCAGCAGTGAAGGAGCGGGCCAGACCGGGGAGCTGTTTTTT. Protein product: CASSEGAGQTGELFF. This chain joins TRBV2 and TRBJ2-2, with D perhaps matching TRBD2 (6 bases). The germline CDR1 and CDR2 sequences are SNHLY and FYNNEI. This CDR3 comprises 15 residues. V shed 1 base and J shed 5 bases, with 11 bases lying between them.

This sequence joins TRBV7-9 and TRBJ1-1, with 7 bases aligning to TRBD1. The V gene's germline CDR1 is SEHNR and CDR2 FQNEAQ (reference sequence). V was clipped by 5 bases and J by 4 bases; unmatched bases: 7. CDR3 length equals 14 residues. The CDR3 sequence: CASSPQTGSTEAFF. In DNA form, the CDR3 reads TGTGCCAGCAGCCCCCAGACAGGGAGCACTGAAGCTTTCTTT.

In this sample, this clone turned up a few times. V and J are TRBV5-5 and TRBJ1-6; D perhaps matches TRBD1 (5 bases). Between the trimmed V and J ends, which lost 4 bases and 9 bases, there was a span of 14 bases. In germline, CDR1 is SGHKS, CDR2 YYEKEE (reference sequence). The CDR3 runs 14 residues. The CDR3 DNA is TGTGCCAGCAGCGGCCCAGGGATGGGTTCACCCCTCCACTTT. It codes for CASSGPGMGSPLHF.

The chain carries TRBV7-2 and TRBJ2-7, with TRBD2 matching over 8 bases. This CDR3 has 16 amino acids. With 5 bases clipped from V and 9 bases from J, the junction kept 18 bases outside the gene matches. Per the germline V gene, CDR1 is SGHTA and CDR2 is FQGNSA. Written as DNA, the CDR3 is TGTGCCAGCAGCGCGGGGGGTGTTGGTGGTCGTTCGGGGCAGTACTTC. Protein product: CASSAGGVGGRSGQYF.

The V call is TRBV9, the J call TRBJ2-3, with 12 bases identical to TRBD2. CDR1 is SGDLS, CDR2 YYNGEE, per germline. The V gene end was trimmed by 2 bases and the J gene end by 4 bases; junction bases not matched to a gene: 2. There are 15 residues in the CDR3. CDR3 bases: TGTGCCAGCAGCGTTCTAGCGGGGGGGCCAGATACGCAGTATTTT. The encoded protein is CASSVLAGGPDTQYF.

The chain carries TRBV12-5 and TRBJ1-1; 9 bases are a match to TRBD1. Germline trimming cut 6 bases from V and 5 bases from J; bases unmatched to any gene: 4. From germline, CDR1 is LGHNT and CDR2 FRNRAP. The CDR3 has 13 amino acids. The DNA of the CDR3 is TGTGCTAGTGGCCCCGGACAGGGGACTGAAGCTTTCTTT. It codes for CASGPGQGTEAFF. The complete variable domain, with remaining parts taken from reference TRBV12-5 and TRBJ1-1, reads DARVTQTPRHKVTEMGQEVTMRCQPILGHNTVFWYRQTMMQGLELLAYFRNRAPLDDSGMPKDRFSAEMPDATLATLKIQPSEPRDSAVYFCASGPGQGTEAFFGQGTRLTVV.

The chain uses TRBV19 and TRBJ1-5; 9 positions agree with TRBD1. This CDR3 comprises 15 residues. The V gene's germline CDR1 is LNHDA and CDR2 SQIVND (reference sequence). With V trimmed by 3 bases and J by 3 bases, 3 bases remained unmatched. The CDR3 bases are TGTGCCAGTAGTATTAGGACAGGGGTCAATCAGCCCCAGCATTTT. Protein: CASSIRTGVNQPQHF.

J is TRBJ1-3 and V is TRBV5-1; TRBD1 is a possible D gene (5 bases). Germline V lookup: CDR1 SGHRS, CDR2 YFSETQ. This CDR3 contains 16 residues. V was clipped by 4 bases and J by 3 bases, with 17 bases between them. The CDR3 loop is CASSAWSTGGGNTIYF. The DNA of the CDR3 is TGCGCCAGCAGCGCTTGGTCGACGGGGGGTGGAAACACCATATATTTT.

V is TRBV6-5 and J is TRBJ1-5; possibly TRBD1 for D (5 bases). CDR1 is MNHEY, CDR2 SVGAGI, per germline. Trimming stripped 6 bases from V and 2 bases from J, with 11 bases between. This CDR3 contains 14 residues. The CDR3 loop is CASSYGGGNQPQHF. The CDR3, as DNA: TGTGCCAGCAGCTACGGGGGGGGCAATCAGCCCCAGCATTTT.

This clone was seen only a few times. The rearrangement links TRBV7-2 to TRBJ1-3; 7 nucleotides line up with TRBD1. CDR1 and CDR2 (germline): SGHTA, FQGNSA. The CDR3 sequence is 18 residues long. V was clipped by 0 bases and J by 0 bases; unmatched bases: 8. The CDR3 sequence is CASSLAGGQQLSGNTIYF. CDR3 bases: TGTGCCAGCAGCTTAGCGGGGGGACAGCAGCTCTCTGGAAACACCATATATTTT. The entire variable domain, with the rest obtained from reference TRBV7-2 and TRBJ1-3, is as follows: GAGVSQSPSNKVTEKGKDVELRCDPISGHTALYWYRQSLGQGLEFLIYFQGNSAPDKSGLPSDRFSAERTGGSVSTLTIQRTQQEDSAVYLCASSLAGGQQLSGNTIYFGEGSWLTVV.

V is TRBV18 and J is TRBJ1-4; the match to TRBD1 covers 7 bases. V trimming: 6 bases; J trimming: 8 bases; junction bases outside the gene matches: 9. The CDR3 totals 14 residues. In germline, CDR1 is KGHSH, CDR2 LQKENI. CDR3 coding DNA: TGTGCCAGCTCGCAACAGGGGCTCGGGGAAAAACTGTTTTTT. Translation: CASSQQGLGEKLFF. Together with reference TRBV18 and TRBJ1-4, the CDR3 gives the full variable domain: NAGVMQNPRHLVRRRGQEARLRCSPMKGHSHVYWYRQLPEEGLKFMVYLQKENIIDESGMPKERFSAEFPKEGPSILRIQQVVRGDSAAYFCASSQQGLGEKLFFGSGTQLSVL.

The chain carries TRBV3-1 (or the pseudogene TRBV3-2) and TRBJ2-7; possibly TRBD2 for D (6 bases). This CDR3 is built from 15 residues. Trimming took 4 bases from V and 6 from J, leaving 19 bases between them. The germline V gene has CDR1 LGHDT and CDR2 YNNKEL (reference sequence). The CDR3 protein is CASSRSGTRYSEQYF. Written as DNA, the CDR3 is TGTGCCAGCAGCCGCTCCGGGACTCGCTACTCCGAGCAGTACTTC.

V and J are TRBV7-9 and TRBJ1-4; TRBD1 matches at 7 bases. V was pared by 1 base and J by 0 bases, with 2 bases of the junction left unmatched. The CDR3 is 16 residues long. In germline, CDR1 is SEHNR, CDR2 FQNEAQ (reference sequence). This chain's CDR3 is CASSLVQGATNEKLFF. The CDR3 nucleotides read TGTGCCAGCAGCTTAGTTCAGGGGGCAACTAATGAAAAACTGTTTTTT.

The J gene is TRBJ1-4, the V gene TRBV5-8; 9 bases match TRBD1. CDR1 and CDR2 (germline): SGHTS, YDEGEE. J gave up 7 bases and V 7 bases, and 14 bases lay outside the gene matches. The CDR3 totals 16 residues. CDR3 sequence reads: CASGVLDRGKSEKLFF. CDR3 in DNA: TGTGCCAGCGGCGTCCTGGACAGGGGTAAAAGTGAAAAACTGTTTTTT.

The chain uses TRBV30 and TRBJ2-1; 9 nucleotides align to TRBD1. J gave up 4 bases and V 5 bases, and 6 bases lay outside the gene matches. The CDR3 has 14 amino acids. Germline V CDR1 and CDR2: GTSNPN, SVGIG (reference sequence). The CDR3 region is CAWGYGQGYNEQFF. The DNA of the CDR3 is TGTGCCTGGGGTTATGGACAGGGGTACAATGAGCAGTTCTTC.

This clone occurred once. The J gene is TRBJ1-1, the V gene TRBV7-9; D might be TRBD1 (5 bases). Germline V gives CDR1 SEHNR, CDR2 FQNEAQ (reference sequence). The V gene lost 5 bases and the J gene lost 5 bases, with 15 bases spanning the gap. CDR3 length: 14 amino acids. Written as DNA, the CDR3 is TGTGCCAGCAGCCCTTGGGACCGGGGGACTGAAGCTTTCTTT. This gives the protein CASSPWDRGTEAFF.